A selection of T cell receptor beta chains follows, all from one sample in a study of cytomegalovirus exposure and HLA in healthy donors. Method: immunoSEQ multiplex PCR; TCRdb's copy keeps in-frame clones and lacks some. The repertoire holds 80,000 to 100,000 clones, about 81% seen once, with around 1.5% in the top ten. Sequenced sample: PBMCs. All receptors come from a middle-aged man in good health and CMV-seronegative. CDR3s leave out the opening cysteine and the closing phenylalanine or tryptophan.

v_gene: TRBV18; j_gene: TRBJ1-1; CDR3aa: ASSSGTENTEAF
v_gene: TRBV5-1; j_gene: TRBJ2-5; CDR3aa: ASSLSGGPLGETQY
v_gene: TRBV9; j_gene: TRBJ2-3; CDR3aa: ASSPGDRPGADTQY
v_gene: TRBV7-2; j_gene: TRBJ1-2; CDR3aa: ASSPTGVVGYT
v_gene: TRBV25-1; j_gene: -; CDR3aa: ASSAFTGALFHEQY
v_gene: TRBV2; j_gene: TRBJ1-4; CDR3aa: ASSEPQGSVEEKLF
v_gene: TRBV10-3; j_gene: TRBJ1-1; CDR3aa: AISDKGMNTEAF
v_gene: TRBV7-9; j_gene: TRBJ1-2; CDR3aa: AKDRDGYT
v_gene: TRBV18; j_gene: TRBJ1-6; CDR3aa: ASSPGTASNSPLH
v_gene: TRBV12-5; j_gene: TRBJ2-7; CDR3aa: ASGLEAPGQTY
v_gene: TRBV5-1; j_gene: TRBJ1-2; CDR3aa: ASSLRGTNYGYT
v_gene: TRBV4-1; j_gene: TRBJ1-5; CDR3aa: ASSQSDRGVWNQPQH
v_gene: TRBV7-9; j_gene: TRBJ1-6; CDR3aa: ASSLTGLGSPLH
v_gene: TRBV5-1; j_gene: TRBJ2-7; CDR3aa: ASSVTSYEQY
v_gene: TRBV27; j_gene: TRBJ1-1; CDR3aa: ASSLYFLRDREATEAF
v_gene: TRBV27; j_gene: -; CDR3aa: ASSLGTSYEQY
v_gene: TRBV9; j_gene: TRBJ2-1; CDR3aa: ASSAGQGANEQF
v_gene: TRBV7-9; j_gene: TRBJ1-4; CDR3aa: ASKGQGPGRKLF
v_gene: TRBV19; j_gene: TRBJ1-6; CDR3aa: ASSVQDRSPLH
v_gene: TRBV7-8; j_gene: TRBJ1-2; CDR3aa: ASSSPSTRDTNYGYT
v_gene: TRBV11-2; j_gene: TRBJ2-7; CDR3aa: ASSPSRYEQY
v_gene: TRBV11-2; j_gene: TRBJ2-1; CDR3aa: ASSLAGSYNEQF
v_gene: TRBV10-3; j_gene: TRBJ2-1; CDR3aa: ATATSGGFYNEQF
v_gene: TRBV6-6; j_gene: TRBJ1-3; CDR3aa: ASSFTESSGNTIY
v_gene: TRBV10-2; j_gene: TRBJ2-1; CDR3aa: ASSGDREYNEQF
v_gene: TRBV23-1; j_gene: -; CDR3aa: ASSRTRTVDEQY
v_gene: TRBV7-9; j_gene: TRBJ2-1; CDR3aa: ASSFGRGNNEQF
v_gene: TRBV27; j_gene: TRBJ2-3; CDR3aa: ASTPRSSGLRVDTQY
v_gene: TRBV2; j_gene: TRBJ2-3; CDR3aa: ASSRFSGVGDTQY
v_gene: TRBV27; j_gene: TRBJ1-1; CDR3aa: ASSRQGNTEAF
v_gene: TRBV6-1; j_gene: TRBJ1-2; CDR3aa: ASSVSGQGADGYT
v_gene: TRBV21-1; j_gene: TRBJ1-1; CDR3aa: ASSTLGAGVSGVNTEAF
v_gene: TRBV5-8; j_gene: TRBJ1-2; CDR3aa: ASSFFRIRDREDYGYT
v_gene: TRBV11-2; j_gene: TRBJ1-1; CDR3aa: ASSFSTLNTEAF
v_gene: TRBV10-3; j_gene: TRBJ2-3; CDR3aa: AISEEASGFTDTQY
v_gene: TRBV29-1; j_gene: TRBJ2-7; CDR3aa: SVRRDIRDEQY
v_gene: TRBV27; j_gene: TRBJ1-5; CDR3aa: ASSLEGIGQPQH
v_gene: TRBV27; j_gene: TRBJ2-3; CDR3aa: ASSPPGGGVTSTDTQY
v_gene: TRBV19; j_gene: TRBJ1-5; CDR3aa: ASSIGDRVSQPQH
v_gene: TRBV20-1; j_gene: TRBJ2-7; CDR3aa: SASDNYEQY
v_gene: TRBV11-2; j_gene: TRBJ2-6; CDR3aa: ASSLRAGFGANVLT